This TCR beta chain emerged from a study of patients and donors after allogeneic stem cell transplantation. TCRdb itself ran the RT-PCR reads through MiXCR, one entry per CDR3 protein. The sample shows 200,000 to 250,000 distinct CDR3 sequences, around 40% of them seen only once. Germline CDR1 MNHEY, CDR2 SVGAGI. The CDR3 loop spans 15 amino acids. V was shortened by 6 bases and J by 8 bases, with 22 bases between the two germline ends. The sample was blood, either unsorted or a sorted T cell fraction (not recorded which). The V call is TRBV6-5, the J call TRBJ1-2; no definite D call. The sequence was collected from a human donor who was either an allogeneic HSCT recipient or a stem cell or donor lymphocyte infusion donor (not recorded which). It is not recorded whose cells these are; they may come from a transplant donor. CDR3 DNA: TGTGCCAGCAGCCCCCGGATCCCGCCTGTGAGGGGCTACACCTTC. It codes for CASSPRIPPVRGYTF.